This T cell receptor beta chain was profiled in a study of cytomegalovirus exposure and HLA in healthy donors. With 3 bases removed from V and 9 bases from J, the gap between germline ends came to 10 bases. Germline V gives CDR1 SGHAT, CDR2 FQNNGV. This CDR3 is 12 amino acids long. The PCR employed 60 Vbeta primers together with 13 Jbeta primers. Only in-frame clones appear in the TCRdb table, and some are missing; sequencing was by immunoSEQ multiplex PCR. The data show 150,000 to 200,000 clones, 70% to 85% seen once. Study-wide findings and caveats: For TCR beta chains, V- and J-gene trimming was later linked to a missense DCLRE1C variant. Reportedly, TCR beta sequences accurately predicted HLA-A and HLA-B alleles in most subjects.

Comments on this clone: The target antigen is unknown.

The clonotype was recovered from a human donor in good health. The rearrangement uses TRBV11-2 and TRBJ2-3, with D perhaps matching TRBD2 (5 bases). Sequencing was done on a sample of PBMCs. CDR3 bases: TGTGCCAGCAGCTTCGAGCGGCGGACGCAGTATTTT. Its translation is CASSFERRTQYF. The complete variable domain, with remaining parts taken from reference TRBV11-2 and TRBJ2-3, reads EAGVAQSPRYKIIEKRQSVAFWCNPISGHATLYWYQQILGQGPKLLIQFQNNGVVDDSQLPKDRFSAERLKGVDSTLKIQPAKLEDSAVYLCASSFERRTQYFGPGTRLTVL.